This T cell receptor (beta chain) stems from a study of cytomegalovirus exposure and HLA in healthy donors. PCR involved 60 Vbeta and 13 Jbeta primers. Generated by immunoSEQ multiplex PCR, the TCRdb table keeps only in-frame clones and is missing some. The data show some 170,000 clones, with around 79% seen just once and 6.3% held by the top ten. Remarks on this clone: Its matching antigen is unknown.

CDR3 size: 15 residues. Trimming removed 2 bases at V and 4 bases at J, with 12 bases between. Germline V gene sequence: CDR1 LNHDA, CDR2 SQIVND (reference sequence). Study-wide findings and caveats: It was reported that the classifier diagnosed cytomegalovirus status with high specificity and sensitivity in both the original and validation cohorts. Altogether, 150 to 200 TCR beta chains were recorded as cytomegalovirus-associated.

This chain joins TRBV19 and TRBJ2-1, with TRBD1 as a possible D gene (6 bases). The receptor was isolated from a man aged 35 to 55 in good health and CMV-seropositive. The sample consisted of PBMCs. The CDR3 spells CASSIPGHGYNEQFF. Here the CDR3 DNA reads TGTGCCAGTAGTATACCGGGACACGGATACAATGAGCAGTTCTTC.